Below are 11 T cell receptor beta chains sequenced from a single sample in a study of kidney transplant recipient with SARS-CoV-2 infection. One entry per CDR3 protein, called by TCRdb with MiXCR from the reads. This table holds under 300,000 distinct CDR3 sequences, less than 35% found once. This specimen consisted of a blood sample, obtained at baseline and on day 111 from a kidney transplant recipient. The source of these receptors is a male patient in his thirties who had COVID-19 and was a kidney transplant recipient. The graft donor may have given rise to some T cells.

Regarding this clonotype: Given a much more abundant clone one base away, this may be a read error. The J gene is TRBJ2-1, the V gene TRBV7-9; D is perhaps TRBD2 (6 bases). V lost 0 bases to trimming and J lost 6 bases, with 18 bases between them. The CDR3 has 17 residues. Germline V gene lookup returns CDR1 SEHNR and CDR2 FQNEAQ (reference sequence). The CDR3 DNA follows: TGTGCCAGCAGCTTAGCTGGATTGCGGGATATCCTCAATGAGCAGTTCTTC. Translated, it gives CASSLAGLRDILNEQFF.

Concerning this clonotype: A much larger clone lies a single base off, so this may be a read error. The chain links TRBV7-8 to TRBJ2-7; D is undetermined. CDR3 length equals 14 residues. Germline V gene lookup returns CDR1 SGHVS and CDR2 FQNEAQ. The CDR3 DNA sequence: TGTGCCAGCAGCTTAATTGGAGCTTCGAACGAGCGGTACTTC. Protein: CASSLIGASNERYF.

The chain joins TRBV10-2 to TRBJ1-5; D is unresolved. The germline gives CDR1 WSHSY, CDR2 SAAADI. The CDR3 contains 11 residues. Trimming pared 11 bases from V and 9 bases from J, leaving 14 bases between. The CDR3 is CAGTDERPQHF. CDR3 coding DNA: TGCGCCGGCACGGACGAGAGGCCCCAGCATTTT.

The chain couples TRBV11-1 to TRBJ1-2; D gene uncertain. The CDR3 runs to 17 residues. The V gene lost 5 bases and the J gene lost 4 bases, with 23 bases spanning the gap. Germline V lookup: CDR1 SGHAT, CDR2 FQDESV (reference sequence). In nucleotides, the CDR3 is TGTGCCAGCAGCAATTCTAGTAAGGCTGGAAGGACCTATGGCTACACCTTC. It is translated as CASSNSSKAGRTYGYTF. Full variable domain (missing parts from reference TRBV11-1 and TRBJ1-2): EAEVAQSPRYKITEKSQAVAFWCDPISGHATLYWYRQILGQGPELLVQFQDESVVDDSQLPKDRFSAERLKGVDSTLKIQPAELGDSAMYLCASSNSSKAGRTYGYTFGSGTRLTVV.

As for this clonotype: A much larger clone lies one base from this, so it may be a read error. The gene calls are TRBV8-2 and TRBJ2-6; TRBD1, the table's D call, was not compared with the DNA. TRBV8-2 has pseudogene status. This CDR3 spans 17 amino acids. The CDR3 region has the DNA TGTGGCAAAAAATTCGGGATAACACAAAGTCGGGCCAACGTCCTGACTTTC. Translating it yields CGKKFGITQSRANVLTF.

Notes on this clonotype: This may be a read error: a much more frequent sequence differs by one nucleotide. The chain couples TRBV20-1 to TRBJ2-7; TRBD1 is a possible D gene (6 bases). The CDR3 sequence is 12 residues long. Germline CDR1 reads DFQATT; CDR2 reads SNEGSKA (reference sequence). The V gene lost 8 bases and the J gene lost 3 bases, with 14 bases spanning the gap. This CDR3 reads CSTTDRFYEQYF. CDR3 nucleotides: TGCAGTACTACTGACAGGTTCTACGAGCAGTACTTC.

This clonotype has a count of ten or more. This chain links TRBV20-1 with TRBJ1-1; D is unresolved. Germline assignment: CDR1 DFQATT and CDR2 SNEGSKA (reference sequence). The CDR3 totals 12 residues. V lost 3 bases and J 5 bases, leaving 10 bases between the germline ends. The CDR3 DNA reads as TGCAGTGCTAGCGAGGGTGGAACTGAAGCTTTCTTT. Encoded protein: CSASEGGTEAFF.

The chain is built from TRBV5-1 and TRBJ2-3, with a weak D call TRBD2 (5 bases). Germline CDR1 and CDR2: SGHRS and YFSETQ. Trimming took off 0 bases at V and 0 bases at J, with 14 bases between the two ends. The CDR3 contains 17 residues. This chain's CDR3 is CASSLELGRPSTDTQYF. As DNA, the CDR3 is TGCGCCAGCAGCTTGGAACTAGGACGCCCGAGCACAGATACGCAGTATTTT.

Remarks on this clonotype: This may be a read error, as it is one base from a much larger clone. The CDR3: CASSSEGGSSYNERFF. The DNA for the CDR3 is TGTGCCAGCAGCTCAGAAGGGGGGAGCTCCTACAATGAGCGGTTCTTC. The rearrangement joins TRBV9 to TRBJ2-1; D may be TRBD1 or TRBD2 (6 bases each). Germline assignment: CDR1 SGDLS and CDR2 YYNGEE. This CDR3 is built from 16 residues.

About this clonotype itself: One base away lies a much larger clone, so this may be a sequencing read error. The chain employs TRBV12-3 or TRBV12-4 and TRBJ1-2; D possibly corresponds to TRBD1 (5 bases). The CDR3 totals 17 residues. Trimming shortened V by 5 bases and J by 4 bases, and 23 bases separated the two germline ends. The CDR3 DNA sequence: TGTGCCAGCAGTGATGTCCACACAACAGGAAAGACCTATGGCTACACCTTC. Translating gives CASSDVHTTGKTYGYTF.

There are many counts of this clonotype. The chain uses TRBV7-2 and TRBJ1-1; no clear D. The CDR3 extends over 13 amino acids. V was trimmed by 1 base and J by 10 bases, leaving 13 bases between them. CDR1 is SGHTA and CDR2 is FQGNSA in the germline V gene. The CDR3: CASSLGVTSSAFF. The CDR3 region has the DNA TGTGCCAGCAGCTTAGGTGTTACGTCTTCAGCTTTCTTT.